Listed below are T cell receptor beta chains from one sample, sequenced in a study of CD8 T cells in ankylosing spondylitis. TCRdb re-derived calls from the 5' RACE reads in MiXCR, one entry per CDR3 protein. The sample has under 300,000 distinct CDR3 sequences, less than 10% seen once. Sequenced sample: blood, either unsorted or a sorted T cell fraction (not recorded which). The receptors were gathered from a male donor with ankylosing spondylitis or in good health (not recorded which). CDR3s include the opening cysteine and the closing phenylalanine or tryptophan. Each record gives: V gene, J gene, CDR3 protein.

TRBV4-3	TRBJ2-3	CASSQDRLTDTQYF
TRBV7-7	TRBJ2-1	CASSPFDVGNNEQFF
TRBV4-2	TRBJ1-5	CASSQVRSNQPQHF
TRBV5-5	TRBJ1-1	CASSFTGGMNTEAFF
TRBV5-1	TRBJ2-5	CASSPLGGSETQYF
TRBV7-2	TRBJ2-1	CASSLERLGFRFF
TRBV7-2	TRBJ2-7	CASSLTTSYEQYF
TRBV11-1	TRBJ2-1	CASSLAETEQFF
TRBV19	TRBJ1-2	CASSRHERGYTF
TRBV10-3	TRBJ1-1	CAISDGSRVPEAFF
TRBV20-1	TRBJ1-2	CSASPQGQASGYTF
TRBV5-5	TRBJ2-3	CASSSSIAGGRDTQYF
TRBV29-1	TRBJ1-2	CSVEDRDRGNYGYTF
TRBV19	TRBJ2-1	CASSPLGTYNEQFF
TRBV10-3	TRBJ2-2	CAIKSGGENTGELFF
TRBV5-1	TRBJ1-4	CASSLGGVDEKLFF
TRBV7-3	TRBJ2-3	CASSIDRESTDTQYF
TRBV6-2/TRBV6-3	TRBJ2-7	CASSYGISTSGIYEQYF
TRBV20-1	TRBJ2-7	CSASGLGTDEQYF
TRBV12-3/TRBV12-4	TRBJ2-3	CASSPRGSGVANTQYF
TRBV12-3/TRBV12-4	TRBJ1-5	CASRPGLGVQHF
TRBV27	TRBJ2-7	CASSSAGGPREQYF
TRBV5-1	TRBJ2-1	CASSSPGTGFNEQFF
TRBV12-3/TRBV12-4	TRBJ2-7	CASSLGTSEPGYF
TRBV20-1	TRBJ2-5	CSATPGETQYF